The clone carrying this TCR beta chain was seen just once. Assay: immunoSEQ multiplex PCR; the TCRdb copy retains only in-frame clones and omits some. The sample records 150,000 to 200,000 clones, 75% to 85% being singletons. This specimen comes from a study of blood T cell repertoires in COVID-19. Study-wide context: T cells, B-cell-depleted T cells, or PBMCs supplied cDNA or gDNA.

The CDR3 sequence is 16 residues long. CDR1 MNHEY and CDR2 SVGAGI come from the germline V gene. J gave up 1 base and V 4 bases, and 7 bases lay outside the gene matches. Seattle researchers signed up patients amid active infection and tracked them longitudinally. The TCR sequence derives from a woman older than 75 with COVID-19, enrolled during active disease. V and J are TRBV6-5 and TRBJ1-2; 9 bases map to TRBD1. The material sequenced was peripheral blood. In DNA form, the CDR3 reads TGTGCCAGCAGTTCGTCCGGGACAGGGATTAACTATGGCTACACCTTC. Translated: CASSSSGTGINYGYTF.